The TCR beta chain under discussion was sequenced for a study of siplizumab effects on memory and regulatory T cells (dated by TCRdb to about 2019). About the full investigation: The effect of the anti-CD2 antibody siplizumab on alloreactive T-cell subsets was examined in allogeneic mixed lymphocyte reactions constructed from human PBMCs.

Libraries were built with the immunoSEQ multiplex PCR assay. Roughly 10^5 TCR templates per sample were assayed on the deep sequencing platform. Genomic DNA extracted from sorted T cells was the material used for TCRbeta CDR3 sequencing. On the study's bioinformatics: Clonal analysis of TCRbeta CDR3 data was done in the R programming language. Alloreactive CD4+ and CD8+ clones were identified by comparing unstimulated samples to CFSE-low samples taken after the reaction. Regulatory or non-regulatory origin was assigned to alloreactive CD4+ clones by matching of sequences to sorted unstimulated Treg and non-Treg repertoires. In TCRdb, the immuneACCESS table is reduced to in-frame sequences with V and J assigned. These tables do not hold every clone; where another copy was compared, an unresolved V gene accounts for under half, and the others remain unexplained. The DNA was the basis for D and trimming; V, J and clone size are from that table. This sample has some 100,000 clones in its table, and over 95% of those were observed once. Of the sample, 0.025% to 0.035% falls within the top ten clones.

In a few donor pairs, further sequencing was done on unstimulated CD8+ naive, CD4+ memory, CD8+ TEMRA, CD4+ naive and CD8+ effector memory subsets. TCRbeta CDR3 sequencing was performed on sorted unstimulated T cells and on proliferating T cells recovered from mixed lymphocyte reactions. Fresh whole blood from some eleven HLA-typed healthy donors was used to isolate PBMCs. On the study overall, not on this receptor specifically: Whether proliferating Tregs from siplizumab cultures were suppressive was not functionally confirmed. Siplizumab significantly lowered the cumulative frequency of alloreactive sequences that could be traced to unstimulated CD4+ memory T cells. Compared with memory T cells, unstimulated naive T cells appeared more diverse, and naive cells seemed to make a substantial contribution to the alloresponse. Sequences below about 10^-5 frequency were poorly captured, so only a minor fraction of alloreactive clones could be mapped to unstimulated subsets. In reactions with siplizumab, an average of about 69% of mappable alloreactive CD4+ clones were Treg-derived, compared with 26.9% in control reactions. A naive or memory phenotype could not be assigned to roughly 75-95% of proliferating CD4+ or CD8+ clones.

As to this clone: Its antigen specificity is not known. No base quality information exists; no much larger clone differs at one position.

The receptor comes from a human donor in good health. Material: naive CD4+ T cells sorted from blood. The cell subset or site label for this specimen denotes: unstimulated naive T cells.

In nucleotide form, the sequence is TGTGCCTGGAGTGTACTAGCGGGGACAGATACGCAGTATTTT. It codes for CAWSVLAGTDTQYF. This chain joins TRBV30 to TRBJ2-3, with 10 central nucleotides matching TRBD2. Clipping removes 0 bases from V and 3 bases from J, with 0 as the unmatched junction base count. The CDR3, from cysteine to phenylalanine, totals 14 residues. Kept here is only the CDR3 DNA, which spans 42 bases and is read in frame from base 1. Taken from the germline V gene (reference sequence), the CDR1 and CDR2 loops are GTSNPN and SVGIG.